These 8 T cell receptor beta chains share one sample of origin, sequenced in a study of cytomegalovirus exposure and HLA in healthy donors (dated 2017 in TCRdb). The library was made by the immunoSEQ multiplex PCR assay. Entries here come from immuneACCESS through TCRdb and include only in-frame sequences with V and J called. Some clones fail to appear in such tables; in the studies checked, an unresolved V gene covers under half of the shortfall, and the cause of the remainder is unknown. The table for this sample lists tens of thousands of clones; roughly 93% of them were counted only once. Roughly 3% of the sample belongs to the ten largest clones. The sequenced material came from PBMCs. The receptors come from a woman aged 18-29 years in good health and CMV-seropositive.

The chain uses TRBV15 and TRBJ2-7; D is perhaps TRBD2 (6 bases). The germline gives CDR1 LNHNV, CDR2 YYDKDF (reference sequence). V gave up 3 bases and J gave up 6 bases, with 12 bases separating them. The CDR3 covers 13 residues. The CDR3 region is CATSRGGLAEQYF. The CDR3 nucleotides read TGTGCCACCAGCAGGGGGGGACTGGCCGAGCAGTACTTC. Using reference TRBV15 and TRBJ2-7 for the parts outside the CDR3, the full variable domain is DAMVIQNPRYQVTQFGKPVTLSCSQTLNHNVMYWYQQKSSQAPKLLFHYYDKDFNNEADTPDNFQSRRPNTSFCFLDIRSPGLGDTAMYLCATSRGGLAEQYFGPGTRLTVT.

The gene calls are TRBV18 and TRBJ2-4; no clear D. V lost 3 bases, J lost 7 bases, and 4 bases lay in between. Per germline, CDR1 KGHSH and CDR2 LQKENI. The CDR3 is 11 amino acids. The chain's CDR3 is CASSPGNIQYF. As DNA, the CDR3 is TGTGCCAGCTCACCCGGGAACATTCAGTACTTC. The full variable domain, in which reference TRBV18 and TRBJ2-4 provide the parts outside the CDR3, is NAGVMQNPRHLVRRRGQEARLRCSPMKGHSHVYWYRQLPEEGLKFMVYLQKENIIDESGMPKERFSAEFPKEGPSILRIQQVVRGDSAAYFCASSPGNIQYFGAGTRLSVL.

This chain connects TRBV25-1 to TRBJ1-1, with D maybe TRBD1 (6 bases). The CDR3 length is 13 residues. The germline V and J ends were trimmed by 6 bases and 2 bases, with 10 bases remaining between them. The germline V gene has CDR1 MGHDK and CDR2 SYGVNS. DNA of the CDR3: TGTGCCAGCAGCGGACAGATTAACACTGAAGCTTTCTTT. Translated: CASSGQINTEAFF.

The rearrangement joins TRBV7-2 to TRBJ2-1; D perhaps matches TRBD2 (5 bases). The CDR3 totals 13 residues. Germline CDR1 reads SGHTA; CDR2 reads FQGNSA. The germline V and J ends were trimmed by 0 bases and 9 bases, with 9 bases remaining between them. The CDR3 reads CASSLAGVGEQFF. The CDR3 DNA follows: TGTGCCAGCAGCTTAGCGGGAGTGGGTGAGCAGTTCTTC.

A note on this clone: The sample has other DNA sequences that encode this CDR3 too. The rearrangement uses TRBV15 and TRBJ2-4; perhaps TRBD2 as D (5 bases). The CDR3 sequence is 14 residues long. Germline V lookup: CDR1 LNHNV, CDR2 YYDKDF (reference sequence). Trimming removed 5 bases from V and 0 bases from J, with 8 bases in between. For the CDR3, the DNA is TGTGCCACCAGCCGGGATCTAGCCAAAAACATTCAGTACTTC. This translates into CATSRDLAKNIQYF.

Written as DNA, the CDR3 is TGTGCCAGCAGCTTACAGTCGGGTAGGCACGAGCAGTACTTC. Protein sequence: CASSLQSGRHEQYF. The rearrangement links TRBV7-2 to TRBJ2-7; unclear D gene. Trimming removed 2 bases at V and 5 bases at J, with 13 bases between. The CDR3 consists of 14 residues. CDR1 and CDR2 (germline): SGHTA, FQGNSA. The whole variable domain, remainder taken from reference TRBV7-2 and TRBJ2-7, is GAGVSQSPSNKVTEKGKDVELRCDPISGHTALYWYRQSLGQGLEFLIYFQGNSAPDKSGLPSDRFSAERTGGSVSTLTIQRTQQEDSAVYLCASSLQSGRHEQYFGPGTRLTVT.

The V gene is TRBV11-3, the J gene TRBJ2-1, with 9 nucleotides matching TRBD2. J gave up 7 bases and V 0 bases, and 13 bases lay outside the gene matches. The CDR3 length is 18 residues. Germline V gene data show CDR1 as SGHNT and CDR2 as YENEEA. CDR3 region: CASSLDRPSGKNRNEQFF. Written as DNA, the CDR3 is TGTGCCAGCAGCTTAGATCGGCCTAGCGGGAAAAACCGGAATGAGCAGTTCTTC.

The chain employs TRBV6-6 and TRBJ1-1; 10 nucleotides line up with TRBD1. CDR3 length: 14 amino acids. V shed 2 bases, J shed 3 bases, and the junction held 0 bases outside the gene matches. Per germline, CDR1 MNHNY and CDR2 SVGAGI (reference sequence). CDR3 nucleotide sequence: TGTGCCAGCAGTTACGACAGGGGGCACACTGAAGCTTTCTTT. Its translation is CASSYDRGHTEAFF.